The rows below give T cell receptor beta chains drawn from one sample of a study of identical twins. Using its own MiXCR run on the 5' RACE reads, TCRdb lists one record per CDR3 protein. The data contain 700,000 or so distinct CDR3 sequences, 21% of them singletons. Separately, the same data were catalogued under a study of T cells expressing NK-cell markers.

Specimen: PBMCs. These receptors all stem from a woman aged 18-29 years in good health. The CDR3 runs from the conserved cysteine through the conserved F or W. The D gene is left open where the match is weak. Only part of the rows carry a size: once, few, many, or a class if the clone is expanded.

d_gene,abundance,v_gene,j_gene,CDR3nt,CDR3aa
TRBD1,.,TRBV7-9,TRBJ2-7,TGTGCCAGCAGCGCCTGGGACAGACTCTCCTACGAGCAGTACTTC,CASSAWDRLSYEQYF
TRBD2,.,TRBV7-2,TRBJ2-7,TGTGCCAGCAGTTACAACCCTGGGACTAGACGGGCCGAGCAGTACTTC,CASSYNPGTRRAEQYF
.,few,TRBV5-1,TRBJ2-7,TGCGCCAGCAGTCGGGGAGACTCCTACGAGCAGTACTTC,CASSRGDSYEQYF
.,.,TRBV24-1,TRBJ1-1,TGTGCCACCCGCCTCGGTCAGAACACTGAAGCTTTCTTT,CATRLGQNTEAFF
.,many,TRBV5-1,TRBJ1-2,TGCGCCAGCAGCCCATCAGACAGATTACATGGCTACACCTTC,CASSPSDRLHGYTF
.,few,TRBV4-2,TRBJ2-5,TGTGCCAGCAGCCAGTCACTAGCAGACCAAGAGACCCAGTACTTC,CASSQSLADQETQYF
TRBD1,.,TRBV7-2,TRBJ2-1,TGTGCCAGCAGCTTAGCTGGCAGGGGGTCTTTTAACGATGAGCAGTTCTTC,CASSLAGRGSFNDEQFF
.,few,TRBV10-3,TRBJ2-1,TGTGCCATCAGTGAAACCGGGACTGCCTACAATGAGCAGTTCTTC,CAISETGTAYNEQFF
.,few,TRBV20-1,TRBJ2-1,TGCAGTGCTGGCGCAAGGGTGGGGGAGCAGTTCTTC,CSAGARVGEQFF
.,few,TRBV20-1,TRBJ2-7,TGCAGTGCTAGACCGACTGGGTACGAGCAGTACTTC,CSARPTGYEQYF
.,few,TRBV20-1,TRBJ2-3,TGCAGTGCTAGAGCCCTGACCAGCAGTAGTGATACGCAGTATTTT,CSARALTSSSDTQYF
.,.,TRBV29-1,TRBJ1-1,TGCAGCGTTGCCCCAGGGGCTGGTTGGAACACTGAAGCTTTCTTT,CSVAPGAGWNTEAFF
.,.,TRBV7-2,TRBJ2-5,TGTGCCAGCAGCTTAGATAGGGAAGGGACCCAGTACTTC,CASSLDREGTQYF
.,.,TRBV20-1,TRBJ2-3,TGCAGCCACATCCGAGTTAGGGACGCAGATACGCAGTATTTT,CSHIRVRDADTQYF
.,few,TRBV4-3,TRBJ2-2,TGCGCCAGCAGCCTGGGTGTTAGTGCCGGGGAGCTGTTTTTT,CASSLGVSAGELFF
TRBD1,.,TRBV12-3/TRBV12-4,TRBJ2-7,TGTGCCAGCAGTCGGGACAGCCTGCCGTCCGAGCAGTACTTC,CASSRDSLPSEQYF
.,many,TRBV25-1,TRBJ1-2,TGTGCCAGCAGTGATGTAAGGGGCAGTAAGAACTATGGCTACACCTTC,CASSDVRGSKNYGYTF
TRBD1,.,TRBV11-1,TRBJ2-6,TGTGCCAGCAGCTTAGCCCTACAGGGGGCTGGGGCCAACGTCCTGACTTTC,CASSLALQGAGANVLTF
.,few,TRBV6-7,TRBJ2-1,TGTGCCAGCAGTTACCCTAGCGGGGACAGGGATGAGCAGTTCTTC,CASSYPSGDRDEQFF
.,.,TRBV21-1,TRBJ2-1,TGTGCCAGCAGCAAAATAACGGACTCCTACAATGAGCAGTTCTTC,CASSKITDSYNEQFF
.,.,TRBV18,TRBJ2-6,TGTGCCAGCTCACCATATACTGGGGCCAACGTCCTGACTTTC,CASSPYTGANVLTF
.,.,TRBV6-1,TRBJ2-5,TGTGCCAGCACCTACGCCTCACGGACGTTCCGGGCCCAGTACTTC,CASTYASRTFRAQYF
TRBD1,many,TRBV29-1,TRBJ2-1,TGCAGCGTTGACAGGGGGCCGAACAATGAGCAGTTCTTC,CSVDRGPNNEQFF
.,.,TRBV20-1,TRBJ1-4,TGCAGTGCTAGATGGCAGACTAATGAAAAACTGTTTTTT,CSARWQTNEKLFF
TRBD2,.,TRBV10-3,TRBJ2-2,TGTGCCATCAGCTTAAGCGGGACTCACACCGGGGAGCTGTTTTTT,CAISLSGTHTGELFF
TRBD2,many,TRBV7-2,TRBJ2-1,TGTGCCAGCACTGTGACTAGCGGGGTTGGCAATGAGCAGTTCTTC,CASTVTSGVGNEQFF
.,many,TRBV15,TRBJ1-5,TGTGCCACCAGCATCACAGGGATGGCCCGTCAGCCCCAGCATTTT,CATSITGMARQPQHF
.,few,TRBV20-1,TRBJ2-1,TGCAGTGCTAGAGATCGGGTGTGGAGCCCCAATGAGCAGTTCTTC,CSARDRVWSPNEQFF
.,.,TRBV5-1,TRBJ2-1,TGCGCCAGCAGCTTGGTGGGTGGGCACGACAATGAGCAGTTCTTC,CASSLVGGHDNEQFF
TRBD2,few,TRBV30,TRBJ2-1,TGTGCCTGGAGTGCAGCGGGAAACAATGAGCAGTTCTTC,CAWSAAGNNEQFF
TRBD2,.,TRBV13,TRBJ2-3,TGTGCCAGCAGCAATCCGCTAGCGGGAGGCACCGGGGTGGCAGATACGCAGTATTTT,CASSNPLAGGTGVADTQYF
.,.,TRBV6-5,TRBJ1-2,TGTGCCAGCAGTAACGGGGGCCCCTATGGCTACACCTTC,CASSNGGPYGYTF
TRBD2,.,TRBV12-3/TRBV12-4,TRBJ2-3,TGTGCCAGCACCCTTGGGATTGGCGGGAGTACAGATACGCAGTATTTT,CASTLGIGGSTDTQYF
.,.,TRBV12-3/TRBV12-4,TRBJ1-3,TGTGCCAGCAGTTTAGGCGGTACTGGAAACACCATATATTTT,CASSLGGTGNTIYF
.,.,TRBV20-1,TRBJ2-1,TGCAGTGCTATAAGGTTCGGTGGGAGTCGCGCCTACAATGAGCAGTTCTTC,CSAIRFGGSRAYNEQFF
TRBD1,.,TRBV29-1,TRBJ2-1,TGCAGCGTTGCGGGACAGAAAGACTCCTACAATGAGCAGTTCTTC,CSVAGQKDSYNEQFF
TRBD2,.,TRBV20-1,TRBJ2-3,TGCAGTGCTAGACTAGCGGGAGTCGATACGCAGTATTTT,CSARLAGVDTQYF